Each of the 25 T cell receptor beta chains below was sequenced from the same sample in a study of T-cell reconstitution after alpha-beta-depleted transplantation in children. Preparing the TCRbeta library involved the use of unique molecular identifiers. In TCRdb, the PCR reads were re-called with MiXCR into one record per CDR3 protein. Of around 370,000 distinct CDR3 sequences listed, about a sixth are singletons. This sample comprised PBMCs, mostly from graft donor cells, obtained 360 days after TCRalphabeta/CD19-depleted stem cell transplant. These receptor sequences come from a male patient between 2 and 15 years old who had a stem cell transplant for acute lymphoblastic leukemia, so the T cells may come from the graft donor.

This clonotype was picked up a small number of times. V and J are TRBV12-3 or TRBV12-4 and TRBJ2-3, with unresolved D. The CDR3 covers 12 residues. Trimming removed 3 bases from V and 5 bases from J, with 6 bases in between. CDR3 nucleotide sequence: TGTGCCAGCAGTTTCCGAATAGATACGCAGTATTTT. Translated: CASSFRIDTQYF.

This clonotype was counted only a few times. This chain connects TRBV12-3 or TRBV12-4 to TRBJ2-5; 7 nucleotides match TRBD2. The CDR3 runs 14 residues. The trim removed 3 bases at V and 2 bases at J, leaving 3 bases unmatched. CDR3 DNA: TGTGCCAGCAGTTTGGGGGGGTTTCAAGAGACCCAGTACTTC. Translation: CASSLGGFQETQYF.

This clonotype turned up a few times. CDR3 DNA sequence: TGTGCCAGCAGCCAAGATAAAGGCGGGGAGCTGTTTTTT. This encodes CASSQDKGGELFF. The chain combines TRBV4-2 with TRBJ2-2; D uncertain. The V end was cut by 0 bases, the J end by 7 bases, with 6 bases between. Germline loops: CDR1 LGHNA, CDR2 YNFKEQ. The CDR3 spans 13 residues.

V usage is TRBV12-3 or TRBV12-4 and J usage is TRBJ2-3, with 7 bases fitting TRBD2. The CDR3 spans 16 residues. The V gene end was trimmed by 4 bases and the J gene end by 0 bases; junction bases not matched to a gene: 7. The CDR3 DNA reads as TGTGCCAGCAGTTCCCGACTAGCATCTAGCACAGATACGCAGTATTTT. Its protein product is CASSSRLASSTDTQYF.

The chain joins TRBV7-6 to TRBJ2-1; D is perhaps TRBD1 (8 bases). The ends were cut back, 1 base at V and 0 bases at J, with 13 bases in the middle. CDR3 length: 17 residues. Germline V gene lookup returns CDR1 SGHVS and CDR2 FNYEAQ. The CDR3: CASSLGQGRASYNEQFF. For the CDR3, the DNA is TGTGCCAGCAGCTTAGGACAGGGGAGGGCCTCCTACAATGAGCAGTTCTTC. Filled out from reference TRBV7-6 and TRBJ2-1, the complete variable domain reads GAGVSQSPRYKVTKRGQDVALRCDPISGHVSLYWYRQALGQGPEFLTYFNYEAQQDKSGLPNDRFSAERPEGSISTLTIQRTEQRDSAMYRCASSLGQGRASYNEQFFGPGTRLTVL.

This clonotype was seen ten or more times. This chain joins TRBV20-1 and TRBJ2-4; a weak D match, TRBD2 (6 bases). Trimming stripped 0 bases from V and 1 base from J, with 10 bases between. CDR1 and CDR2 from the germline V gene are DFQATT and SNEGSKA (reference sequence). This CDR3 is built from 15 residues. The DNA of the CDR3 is TGCAGTGCTAGAGATCCGGGAGCGGCCAAAAACATTCAGTACTTC. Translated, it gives CSARDPGAAKNIQYF.

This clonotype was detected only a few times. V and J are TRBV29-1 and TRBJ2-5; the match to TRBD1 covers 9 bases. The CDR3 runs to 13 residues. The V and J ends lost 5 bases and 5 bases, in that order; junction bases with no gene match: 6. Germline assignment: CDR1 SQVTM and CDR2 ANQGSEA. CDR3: CSVPGQGSETQYF. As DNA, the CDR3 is TGCAGCGTTCCGGGACAGGGTTCCGAGACCCAGTACTTC.

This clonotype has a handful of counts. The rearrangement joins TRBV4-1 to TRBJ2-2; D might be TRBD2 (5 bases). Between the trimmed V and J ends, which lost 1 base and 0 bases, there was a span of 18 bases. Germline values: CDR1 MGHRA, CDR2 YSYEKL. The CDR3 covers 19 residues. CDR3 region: CASSQGGSEGFANTGELFF. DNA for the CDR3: TGCGCCAGCAGCCAAGGTGGGAGCGAAGGTTTCGCGAACACCGGGGAGCTGTTTTTT.

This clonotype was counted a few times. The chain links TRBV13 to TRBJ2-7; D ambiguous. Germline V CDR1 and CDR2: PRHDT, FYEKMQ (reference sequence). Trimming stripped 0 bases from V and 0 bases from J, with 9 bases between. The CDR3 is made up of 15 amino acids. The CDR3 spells CASSLGLRSSYEQYF. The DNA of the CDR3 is TGTGCCAGCAGCTTAGGCCTGAGGAGCTCCTACGAGCAGTACTTC.

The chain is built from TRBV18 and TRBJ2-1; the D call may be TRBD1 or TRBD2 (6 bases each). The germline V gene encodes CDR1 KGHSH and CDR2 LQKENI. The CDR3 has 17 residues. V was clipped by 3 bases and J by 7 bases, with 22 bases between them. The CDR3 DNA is TGTGCCAGCTCACCGTCGGGGGCGGGCCGGAGGGTGAATGAGCAGTTCTTC. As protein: CASSPSGAGRRVNEQFF.

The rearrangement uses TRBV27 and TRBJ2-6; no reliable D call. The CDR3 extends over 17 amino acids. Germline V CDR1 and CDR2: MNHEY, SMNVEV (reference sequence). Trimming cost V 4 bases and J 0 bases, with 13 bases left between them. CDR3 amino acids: CASSSASLSSGANVLTF. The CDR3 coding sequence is TGTGCCAGCAGTTCGGCTAGTCTTAGCTCTGGGGCCAACGTCCTGACTTTC. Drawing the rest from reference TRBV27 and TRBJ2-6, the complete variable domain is EAQVTQNPRYLITVTGKKLTVTCSQNMNHEYMSWYRQDPGLGLRQIYYSMNVEVTDKGDVPEGYKVSRKEKRNFPLILESPSPNQTSLYFCASSSASLSSGANVLTFGAGSRLTVL.

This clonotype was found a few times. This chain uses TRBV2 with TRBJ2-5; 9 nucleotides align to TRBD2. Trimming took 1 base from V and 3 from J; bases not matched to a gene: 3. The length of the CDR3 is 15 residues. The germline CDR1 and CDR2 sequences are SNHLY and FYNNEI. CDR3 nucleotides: TGTGCCAGCAGTGAAGGGCTAGCGGGAAAAGAGACCCAGTACTTC. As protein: CASSEGLAGKETQYF.

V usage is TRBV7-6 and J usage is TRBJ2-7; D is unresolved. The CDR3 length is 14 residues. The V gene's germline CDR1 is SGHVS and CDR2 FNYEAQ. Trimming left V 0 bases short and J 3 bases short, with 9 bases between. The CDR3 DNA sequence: TGTGCCAGCAGCTTAGCCTACCCCAGCTACGAGCAGTACTTC. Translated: CASSLAYPSYEQYF.

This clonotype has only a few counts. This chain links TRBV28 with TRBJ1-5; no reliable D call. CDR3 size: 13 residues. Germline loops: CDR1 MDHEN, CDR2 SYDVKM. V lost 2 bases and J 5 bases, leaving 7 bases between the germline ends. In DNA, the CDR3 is TGTGCCAGCAGTTTACAGCCCTATCAGCCCCAGCATTTT. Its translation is CASSLQPYQPQHF. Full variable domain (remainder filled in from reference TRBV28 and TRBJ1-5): DVKVTQSSRYLVKRTGEKVFLECVQDMDHENMFWYRQDPGLGLRLIYFSYDVKMKEKGDIPEGYSVSREKKERFSLILESASTNQTSMYLCASSLQPYQPQHFGDGTRLSIL.

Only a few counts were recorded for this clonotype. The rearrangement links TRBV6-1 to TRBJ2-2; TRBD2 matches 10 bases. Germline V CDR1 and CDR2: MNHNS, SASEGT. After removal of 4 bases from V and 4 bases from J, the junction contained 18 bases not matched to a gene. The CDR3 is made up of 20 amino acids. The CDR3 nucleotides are TGTGCCAGCAGTGGACCTTTGGCTAGCGGGAGTTTGTCCAGCACCGGGGAGCTGTTTTTT. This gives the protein CASSGPLASGSLSSTGELFF.

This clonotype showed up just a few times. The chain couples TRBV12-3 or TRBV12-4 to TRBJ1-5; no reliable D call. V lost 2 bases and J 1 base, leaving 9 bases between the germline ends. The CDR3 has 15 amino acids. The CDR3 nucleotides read TGTGCCAGCAGTTTAATGGAAACGAGCAATCAGCCCCAGCATTTT. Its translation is CASSLMETSNQPQHF.

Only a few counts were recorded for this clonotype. CDR3 residues: CASGGDTSSTDTQYF. The CDR3 nucleotides read TGTGCCAGCGGGGGGGACACATCTAGCACAGATACGCAGTATTTT. This chain links TRBV2 with TRBJ2-3; possible D gene TRBD2, 7 bases. Per the germline V gene, CDR1 is SNHLY and CDR2 is FYNNEI. The ends were cut back, 8 bases at V and 0 bases at J, with 15 bases in the middle. This CDR3 has 15 residues.

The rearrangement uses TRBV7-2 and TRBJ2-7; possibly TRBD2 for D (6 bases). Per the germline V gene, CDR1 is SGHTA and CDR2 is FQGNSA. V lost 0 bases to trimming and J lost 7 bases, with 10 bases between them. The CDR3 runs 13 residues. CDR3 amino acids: CASSLAWAGEQYF. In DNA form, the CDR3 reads TGTGCCAGCAGCTTAGCTTGGGCGGGGGAGCAGTACTTC. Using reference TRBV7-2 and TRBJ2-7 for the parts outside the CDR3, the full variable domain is GAGVSQSPSNKVTEKGKDVELRCDPISGHTALYWYRQSLGQGLEFLIYFQGNSAPDKSGLPSDRFSAERTGGSVSTLTIQRTQQEDSAVYLCASSLAWAGEQYFGPGTRLTVT.

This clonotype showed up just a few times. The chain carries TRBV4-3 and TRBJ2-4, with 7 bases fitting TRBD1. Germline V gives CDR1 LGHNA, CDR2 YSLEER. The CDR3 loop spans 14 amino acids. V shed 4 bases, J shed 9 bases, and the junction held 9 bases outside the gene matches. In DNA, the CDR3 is TGCGCCAGCAGCCCAGGGGACAGTCGAGGCATTCAGTACTTC. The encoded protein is CASSPGDSRGIQYF.

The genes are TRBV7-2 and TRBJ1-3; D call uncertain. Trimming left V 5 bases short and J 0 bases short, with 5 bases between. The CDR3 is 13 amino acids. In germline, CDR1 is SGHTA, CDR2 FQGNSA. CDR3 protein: CASSLNSGNTIYF. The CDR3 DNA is TGTGCCAGCAGCCTAAACTCTGGAAACACCATATATTTT.

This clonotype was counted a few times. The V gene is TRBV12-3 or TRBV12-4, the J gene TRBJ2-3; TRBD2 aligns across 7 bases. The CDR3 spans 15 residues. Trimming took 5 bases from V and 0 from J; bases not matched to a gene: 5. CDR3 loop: CASSASGPSTDTQYF. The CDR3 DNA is TGTGCCAGCAGTGCTAGCGGACCTAGCACAGATACGCAGTATTTT.

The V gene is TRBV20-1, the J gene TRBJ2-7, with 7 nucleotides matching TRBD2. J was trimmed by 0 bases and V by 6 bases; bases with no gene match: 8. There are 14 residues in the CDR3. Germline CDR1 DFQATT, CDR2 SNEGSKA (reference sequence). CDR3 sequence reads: CSAPSGHTSYEQYF. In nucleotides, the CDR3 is TGCAGTGCCCCTAGCGGTCATACCTCCTACGAGCAGTACTTC.

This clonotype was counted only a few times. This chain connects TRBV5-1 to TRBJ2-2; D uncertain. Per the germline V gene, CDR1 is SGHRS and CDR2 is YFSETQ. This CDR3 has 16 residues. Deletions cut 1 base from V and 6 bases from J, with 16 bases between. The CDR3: CASSLQAPGRPGELFF. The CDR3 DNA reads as TGCGCCAGCAGCTTGCAGGCCCCTGGAAGACCCGGGGAGCTGTTTTTT.

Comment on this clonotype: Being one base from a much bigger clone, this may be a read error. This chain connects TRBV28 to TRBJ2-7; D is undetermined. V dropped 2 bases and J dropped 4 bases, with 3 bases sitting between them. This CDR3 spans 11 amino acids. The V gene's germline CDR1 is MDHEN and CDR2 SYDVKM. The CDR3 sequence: CASSLMYEQYF. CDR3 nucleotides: TGTGCCAGCAGTTTAATGTACGAGCAGTACTTC.

The CDR3 bases are TGTGCCAGCAGCTTACGCGGGGTTTACAATGAGCAGTTCTTC. As protein: CASSLRGVYNEQFF. The J gene is TRBJ2-1, the V gene TRBV7-2, with D maybe TRBD2 (6 bases). With 2 bases removed from V and 4 bases from J, the gap between germline ends came to 9 bases. The CDR3 loop spans 14 amino acids. Germline V lookup: CDR1 SGHTA, CDR2 FQGNSA.